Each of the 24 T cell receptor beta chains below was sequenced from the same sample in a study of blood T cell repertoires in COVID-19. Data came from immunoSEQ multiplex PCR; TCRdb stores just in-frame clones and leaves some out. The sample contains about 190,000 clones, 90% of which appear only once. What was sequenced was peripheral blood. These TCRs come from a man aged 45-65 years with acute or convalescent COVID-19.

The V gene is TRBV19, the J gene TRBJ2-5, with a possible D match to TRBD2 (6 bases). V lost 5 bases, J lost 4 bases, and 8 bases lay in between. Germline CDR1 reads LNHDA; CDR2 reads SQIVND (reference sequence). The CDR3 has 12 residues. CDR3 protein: CASSPTRETQYF. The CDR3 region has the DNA TGTGCCAGTAGTCCGACTAGAGAGACCCAGTACTTC.

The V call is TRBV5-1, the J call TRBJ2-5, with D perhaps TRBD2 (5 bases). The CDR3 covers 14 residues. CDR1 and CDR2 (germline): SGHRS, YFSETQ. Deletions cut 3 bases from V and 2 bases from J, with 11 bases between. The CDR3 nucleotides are TGCGCCAGCAGCTCCGACTATTTTCAAGAGACCCAGTACTTC. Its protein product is CASSSDYFQETQYF.

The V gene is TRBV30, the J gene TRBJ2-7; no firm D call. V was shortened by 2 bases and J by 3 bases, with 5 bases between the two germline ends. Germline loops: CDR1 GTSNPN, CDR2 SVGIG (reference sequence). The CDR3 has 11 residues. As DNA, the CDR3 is TGTGCCTGGAGTTTGAGCTACGAGCAGTACGTC. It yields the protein CAWSLSYEQYV.

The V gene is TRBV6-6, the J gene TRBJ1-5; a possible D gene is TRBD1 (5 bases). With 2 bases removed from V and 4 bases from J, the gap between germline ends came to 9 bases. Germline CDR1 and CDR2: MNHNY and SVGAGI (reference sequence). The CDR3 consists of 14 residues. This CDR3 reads CASSYGGINQPQHF. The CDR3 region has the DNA TGTGCCAGCAGTTACGGGGGGATAAATCAGCCCCAGCATTTT.

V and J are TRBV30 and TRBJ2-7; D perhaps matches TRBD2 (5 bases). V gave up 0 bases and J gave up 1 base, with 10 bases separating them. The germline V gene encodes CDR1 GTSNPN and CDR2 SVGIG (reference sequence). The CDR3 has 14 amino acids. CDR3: CAWSVLSGSYEQYF. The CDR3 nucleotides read TGTGCCTGGAGTGTACTCTCGGGATCCTACGAGCAGTACTTC. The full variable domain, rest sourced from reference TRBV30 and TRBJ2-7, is SQTIHQWPATLVQPVGSPLSLECTVEGTSNPNLYWYRQAAGRGLQLLFYSVGIGQISSEVPQNLSASRPQDRQFILSSKKLLLSDSGFYLCAWSVLSGSYEQYFGPGTRLTVT.

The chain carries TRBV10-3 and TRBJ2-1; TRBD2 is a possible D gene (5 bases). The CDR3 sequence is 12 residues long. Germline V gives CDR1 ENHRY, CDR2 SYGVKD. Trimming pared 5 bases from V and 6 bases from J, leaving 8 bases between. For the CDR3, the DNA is TGTGCCATCAGTTGGACTGGCAATGAGCAGTTCTTC. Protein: CAISWTGNEQFF.

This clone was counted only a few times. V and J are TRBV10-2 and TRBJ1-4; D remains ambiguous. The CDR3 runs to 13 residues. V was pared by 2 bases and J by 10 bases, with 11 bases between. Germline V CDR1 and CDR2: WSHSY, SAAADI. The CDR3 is CASSEQRDVKLFF. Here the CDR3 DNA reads TGCGCCAGCAGTGAGCAACGGGATGTAAAACTGTTTTTT.

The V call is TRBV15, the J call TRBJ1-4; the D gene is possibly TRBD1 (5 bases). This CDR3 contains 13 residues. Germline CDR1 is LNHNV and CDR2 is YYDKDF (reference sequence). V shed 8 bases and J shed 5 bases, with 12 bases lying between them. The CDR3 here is CATADGGNEKLFF. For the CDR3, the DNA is TGTGCCACCGCGGACGGGGGGAATGAAAAACTGTTTTTT. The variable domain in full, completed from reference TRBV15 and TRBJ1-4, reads DAMVIQNPRYQVTQFGKPVTLSCSQTLNHNVMYWYQQKSSQAPKLLFHYYDKDFNNEADTPDNFQSRRPNTSFCFLDIRSPGLGDTAMYLCATADGGNEKLFFGSGTQLSVL.

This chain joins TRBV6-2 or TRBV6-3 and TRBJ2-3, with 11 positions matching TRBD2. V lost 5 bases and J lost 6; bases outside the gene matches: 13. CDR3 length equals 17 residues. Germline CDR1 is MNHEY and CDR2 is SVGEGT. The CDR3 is CASSHGLAGRKEDTQYF. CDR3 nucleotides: TGTGCCAGCAGTCATGGACTAGCGGGTCGGAAGGAGGATACGCAGTATTTT.

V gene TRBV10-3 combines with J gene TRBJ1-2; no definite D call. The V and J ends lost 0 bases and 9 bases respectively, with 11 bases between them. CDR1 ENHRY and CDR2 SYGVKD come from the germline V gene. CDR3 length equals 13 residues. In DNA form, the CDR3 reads TGTGCCATCAGTGAGTCTGCAGGTGAAAGCTACACCTTC. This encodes CAISESAGESYTF.

The CDR3 region is CASSGPEASSYNEQFF. In DNA, the CDR3 is TGTGCCAGCAGCGGCCCTGAGGCGAGCTCCTACAATGAGCAGTTCTTC. This sequence joins TRBV3-1 (or the pseudogene TRBV3-2) and TRBJ2-1; D is unresolved. In germline, CDR1 is LGHDT, CDR2 YNNKEL (reference sequence). The V gene lost 5 bases and the J gene lost 0 bases, with 14 bases spanning the gap. The CDR3 consists of 16 residues.

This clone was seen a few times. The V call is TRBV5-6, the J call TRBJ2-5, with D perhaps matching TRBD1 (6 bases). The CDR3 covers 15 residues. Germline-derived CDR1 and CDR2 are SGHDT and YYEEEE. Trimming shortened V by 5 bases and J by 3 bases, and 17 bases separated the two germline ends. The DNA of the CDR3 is TGTGCCAGCAGGAGGATAGAGGACAGAAAAGAGACCCAGTACTTC. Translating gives CASRRIEDRKETQYF.

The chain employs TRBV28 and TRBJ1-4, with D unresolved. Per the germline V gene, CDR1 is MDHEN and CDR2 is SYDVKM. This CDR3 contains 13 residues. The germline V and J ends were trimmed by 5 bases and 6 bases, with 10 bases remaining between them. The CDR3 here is CASSGGLDEKLFF. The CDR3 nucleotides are TGTGCCAGCAGTGGAGGACTGGATGAAAAACTGTTTTTT.

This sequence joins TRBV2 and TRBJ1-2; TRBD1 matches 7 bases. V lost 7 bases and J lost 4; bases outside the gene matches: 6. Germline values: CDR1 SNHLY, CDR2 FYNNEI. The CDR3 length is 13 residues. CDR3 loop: CASKPGQFYGYTF. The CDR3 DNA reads TGTGCCAGCAAGCCGGGACAGTTCTATGGCTACACCTTC. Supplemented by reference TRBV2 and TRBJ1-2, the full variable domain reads EPEVTQTPSHQVTQMGQEVILRCVPISNHLYFYWYRQILGQKVEFLVSFYNNEISEKSEIFDDQFSVERPDGSNFTLKIRSTKLEDSAMYFCASKPGQFYGYTFGSGTRLTVV.

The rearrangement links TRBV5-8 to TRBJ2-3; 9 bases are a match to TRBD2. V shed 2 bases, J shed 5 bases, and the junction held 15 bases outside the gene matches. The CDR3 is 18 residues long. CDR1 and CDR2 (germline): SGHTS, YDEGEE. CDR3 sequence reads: CASSFVSREGSVLDTQYF. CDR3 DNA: TGTGCCAGCAGCTTCGTCTCGCGGGAGGGTTCTGTTCTAGATACGCAGTATTTT.

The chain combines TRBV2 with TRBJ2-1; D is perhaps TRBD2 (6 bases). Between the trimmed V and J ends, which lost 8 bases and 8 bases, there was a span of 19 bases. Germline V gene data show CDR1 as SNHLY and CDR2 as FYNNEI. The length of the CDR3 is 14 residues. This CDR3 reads CASGGLAPWDEQFF. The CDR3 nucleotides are TGTGCCAGCGGAGGGCTAGCGCCGTGGGATGAGCAGTTCTTC.

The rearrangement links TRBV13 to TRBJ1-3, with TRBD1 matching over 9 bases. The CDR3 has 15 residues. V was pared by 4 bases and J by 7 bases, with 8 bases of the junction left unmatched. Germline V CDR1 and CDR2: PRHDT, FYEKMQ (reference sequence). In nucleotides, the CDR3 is TGTGCCAGCAGCTGGGGACAGGGAAGCCCTAACACCATATATTTT. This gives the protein CASSWGQGSPNTIYF. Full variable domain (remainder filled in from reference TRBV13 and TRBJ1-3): AAGVIQSPRHLIKEKRETATLKCYPIPRHDTVYWYQQGPGQDPQFLISFYEKMQSDKGSIPDRFSAQQFSDYHSELNMSSLELGDSALYFCASSWGQGSPNTIYFGEGSWLTVV.

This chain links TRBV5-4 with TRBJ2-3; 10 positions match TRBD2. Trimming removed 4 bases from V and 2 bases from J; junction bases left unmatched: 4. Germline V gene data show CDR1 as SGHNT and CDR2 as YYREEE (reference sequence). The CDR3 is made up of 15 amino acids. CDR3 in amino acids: CASSPGLADTDTQYF. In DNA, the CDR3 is TGTGCCAGCAGCCCCGGACTAGCGGACACAGATACGCAGTATTTT.

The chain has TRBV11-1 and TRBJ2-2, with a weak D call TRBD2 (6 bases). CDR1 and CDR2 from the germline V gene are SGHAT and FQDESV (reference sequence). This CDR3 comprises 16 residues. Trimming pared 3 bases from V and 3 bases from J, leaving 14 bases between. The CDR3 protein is CASSLSRWGDTGELFF. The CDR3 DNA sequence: TGTGCCAGCAGCTTGTCCCGGTGGGGGGACACCGGGGAGCTGTTTTTT.

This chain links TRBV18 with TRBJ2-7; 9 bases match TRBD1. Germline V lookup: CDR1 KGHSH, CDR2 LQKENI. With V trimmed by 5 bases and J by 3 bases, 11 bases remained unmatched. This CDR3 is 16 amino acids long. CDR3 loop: CASSSYTGTGFYEQYF. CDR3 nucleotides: TGTGCCAGCTCAAGCTACACCGGGACAGGGTTCTACGAGCAGTACTTC.

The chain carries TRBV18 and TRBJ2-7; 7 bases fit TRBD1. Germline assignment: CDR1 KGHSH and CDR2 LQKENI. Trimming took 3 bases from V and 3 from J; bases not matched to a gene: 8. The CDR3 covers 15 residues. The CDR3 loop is CASSPGQRTFYEQYV. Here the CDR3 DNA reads TGTGCCAGCTCACCGGGACAGAGAACCTTCTACGAGCAGTACGTC.

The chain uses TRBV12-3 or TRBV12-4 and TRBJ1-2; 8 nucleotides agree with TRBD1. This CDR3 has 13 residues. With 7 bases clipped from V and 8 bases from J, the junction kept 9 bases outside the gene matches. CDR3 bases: TGTGCCAGCACCCGAAGGACAGGGTCCGGCTACACCTTC. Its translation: CASTRRTGSGYTF.

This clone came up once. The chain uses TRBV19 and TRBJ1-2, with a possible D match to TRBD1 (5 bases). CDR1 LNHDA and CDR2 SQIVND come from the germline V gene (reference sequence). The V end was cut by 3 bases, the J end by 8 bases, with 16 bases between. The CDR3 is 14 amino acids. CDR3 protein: CASSIGPGGRGYTF. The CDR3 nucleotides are TGTGCCAGTAGTATCGGGCCCGGGGGACGGGGCTACACCTTC.

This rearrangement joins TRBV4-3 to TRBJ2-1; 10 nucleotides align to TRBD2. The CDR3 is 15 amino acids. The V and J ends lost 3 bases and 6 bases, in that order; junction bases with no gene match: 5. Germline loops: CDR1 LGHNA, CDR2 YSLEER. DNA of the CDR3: TGCGCCAGCAGCCATTTAGCGGGGGGTCCCAATGAGCAGTTCTTC. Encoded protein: CASSHLAGGPNEQFF.